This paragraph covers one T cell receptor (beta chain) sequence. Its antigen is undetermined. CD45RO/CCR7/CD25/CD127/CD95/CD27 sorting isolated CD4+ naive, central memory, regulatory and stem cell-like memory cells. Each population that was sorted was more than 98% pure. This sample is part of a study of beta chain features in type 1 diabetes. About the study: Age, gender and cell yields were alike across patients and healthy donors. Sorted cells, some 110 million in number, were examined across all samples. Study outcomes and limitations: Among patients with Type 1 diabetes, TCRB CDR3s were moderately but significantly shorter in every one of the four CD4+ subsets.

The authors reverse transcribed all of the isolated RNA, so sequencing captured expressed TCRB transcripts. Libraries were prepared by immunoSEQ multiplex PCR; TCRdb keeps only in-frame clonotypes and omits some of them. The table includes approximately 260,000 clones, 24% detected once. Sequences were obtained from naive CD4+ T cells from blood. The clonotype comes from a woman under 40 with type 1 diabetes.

This CDR3 is CASSLDRVGGYTF. The CDR3 DNA reads as TGTGCCAGCAGCCTCGACAGGGTGGGTGGCTACACCTTC. This sequence joins TRBV13 and TRBJ1-2; 7 positions agree with TRBD1. CDR3 length equals 13 residues. Germline V gives CDR1 PRHDT, CDR2 FYEKMQ (reference sequence). V lost 5 bases to trimming and J lost 7 bases; unmatched junction nucleotides: 7.